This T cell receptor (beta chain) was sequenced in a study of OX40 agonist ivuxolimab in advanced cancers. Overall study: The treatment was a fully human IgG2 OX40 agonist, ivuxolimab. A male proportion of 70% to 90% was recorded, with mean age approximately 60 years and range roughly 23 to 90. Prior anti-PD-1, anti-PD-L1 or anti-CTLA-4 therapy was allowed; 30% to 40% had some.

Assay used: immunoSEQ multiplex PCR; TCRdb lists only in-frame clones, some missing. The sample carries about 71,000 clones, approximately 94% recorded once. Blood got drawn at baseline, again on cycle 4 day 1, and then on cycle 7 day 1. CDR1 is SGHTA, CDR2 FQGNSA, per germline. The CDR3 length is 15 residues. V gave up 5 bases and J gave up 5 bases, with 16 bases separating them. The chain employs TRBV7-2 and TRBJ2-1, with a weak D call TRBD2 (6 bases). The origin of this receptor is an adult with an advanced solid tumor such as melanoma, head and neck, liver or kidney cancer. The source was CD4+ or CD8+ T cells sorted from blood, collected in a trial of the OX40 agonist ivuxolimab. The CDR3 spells CASSTSGLAHNEQFF. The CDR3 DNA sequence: TGTGCCAGCAGCACCTCAGGGCTAGCGCACAATGAGCAGTTCTTC.